These 13 T cell receptor beta chains were all obtained from the same sample, sequenced in a study of neurological immune-mediated disorders. Specified time point: longitudinal time-point 1 (baseline). Each CDR3 protein gets one entry after TCRdb re-called the 5' RACE reads with MiXCR. The sample records some 38,000 distinct CDR3 sequences, about 3.3% being singletons. The specimen was PBMCs. Receptor source: a woman in her fifties or sixties with multiple sclerosis.

This clonotype was recorded at least ten times. The chain combines TRBV5-5 with TRBJ2-3; TRBD1 aligns across 12 bases. V shed 4 bases and J 4 bases; nucleotides not matched to a gene: 7. Germline CDR1 and CDR2: SGHKS and YYEKEE (reference sequence). The CDR3 contains 16 residues. CDR3 sequence (DNA): TGTGCCAGCAGCGAGACCGGGACAGGGGGCCCAGATACGCAGTATTTT. Residues: CASSETGTGGPDTQYF.

This clonotype counts as medium-sized. The rearrangement links TRBV5-1 to TRBJ2-5; 13 nucleotides align to TRBD2. The CDR3 spans 15 residues. The J segment lost 4 bases and the V segment lost 4 bases, leaving 4 bases of the junction unmatched. The germline gives CDR1 SGHRS, CDR2 YFSETQ. The CDR3 protein is CASSGTSGEGETQYF. Written as DNA, the CDR3 is TGCGCCAGCAGCGGGACTAGCGGGGAGGGAGAGACCCAGTACTTC.

In regard to this clonotype: Because it lacks the conserved phenylalanine or tryptophan at the end, this CDR3 is likely a read error. The genes are TRBV28 and TRBJ1-5; TRBD1 is a possible D gene (6 bases). Germline CDR1 reads MDHEN; CDR2 reads SYDVKM. Trimming stripped 3 bases from V and 9 bases from J, with 15 bases between. The CDR3 is made up of 14 amino acids. The CDR3 DNA reads TGTGCCAGCAGTTTGGGACACCCCTCCCCGCCCCAGCATAAT. Encoded protein: CASSLGHPSPPQHN.

This clonotype was counted many times. The chain couples TRBV5-6 to TRBJ2-7; tentatively, D is TRBD2 (5 bases). CDR1 is SGHDT, CDR2 YYEEEE, per germline. The V end was cut by 4 bases, the J end by 7 bases, with 9 bases between. The CDR3 has 11 residues. CDR3 nucleotides: TGTGCCAGCAGCCAAAGGAGGGAGCAGTACTTC. This sequence encodes CASSQRREQYF.

There are many counts of this clonotype. The rearrangement links TRBV5-1 to TRBJ1-6; D gene ambiguous. The germline V and J ends were trimmed by 4 bases and 0 bases, with 8 bases remaining between them. The CDR3 is made up of 15 amino acids. Germline V CDR1 and CDR2: SGHRS, YFSETQ. CDR3 DNA: TGCGCCAGCAGCGTTCAGAGCTCCTATAATTCACCCCTCCACTTT. Protein sequence: CASSVQSSYNSPLHF.

The table lists this clonotype with many counts. The CDR3 sequence: CASSFSSGITEAFF. The CDR3 bases are TGTGCCAGCAGCTTCTCTAGCGGAATCACTGAAGCTTTCTTT. V usage is TRBV7-6 and J usage is TRBJ1-1, with D unresolved. Deletions cut 3 bases from V and 4 bases from J, with 12 bases between. The germline CDR1 and CDR2 sequences are SGHVS and FNYEAQ. The CDR3 totals 14 residues.

This clonotype was seen ten or more times. V usage is TRBV5-1 and J usage is TRBJ2-7; 9 bases map to TRBD1. The V gene's germline CDR1 is SGHRS and CDR2 YFSETQ. V trimming: 4 bases; J trimming: 3 bases; junction bases outside the gene matches: 8. The length of the CDR3 is 15 residues. The CDR3 DNA sequence: TGCGCCAGCAGCCCAACGGGACAGGGCCTCTACGAGCAGTACTTC. Amino acid sequence: CASSPTGQGLYEQYF.

The table lists this clonotype with many counts. The chain is built from TRBV7-9 and TRBJ1-1, with D possibly being TRBD1 (5 bases). The germline gives CDR1 SEHNR, CDR2 FQNEAQ (reference sequence). The CDR3 extends over 16 amino acids. V was shortened by 5 bases and J by 5 bases, with 21 bases between the two germline ends. CDR3 in amino acids: CASSHSRRERGTEAFF. CDR3 nucleotide sequence: TGTGCCAGCAGCCATAGCCGCAGGGAGCGGGGGACTGAAGCTTTCTTT.

This clonotype was detected many times. The V gene is TRBV20-1, the J gene TRBJ2-1, with 11 bases that match TRBD2. The CDR3 contains 15 residues. Per the germline V gene, CDR1 is DFQATT and CDR2 is SNEGSKA (reference sequence). Losses at the gene ends were 6 bases for V and 3 bases for J; bases not matched to a gene: 7. CDR3 DNA sequence: TGCAGTGCGTCACCTCTAGCGGGGGGCTACAATGAGCAGTTCTTC. Translation: CSASPLAGGYNEQFF.

Concerning this clonotype itself: A much larger clone sits a single nucleotide away, making a read error possible. This rearrangement joins TRBV5-1 to TRBJ2-5; the D is unclear. CDR1 SGHRS and CDR2 YFSETQ come from the germline V gene. This CDR3 has 13 amino acids. V was cut by 2 bases and J by 5 bases, with 10 bases left in between. The chain's CDR3 is CASSFWYRETQYF. CDR3 sequence (DNA): TGCGCCAGCAGCTTTTGGTACCGGGAGACCCAGTACTTC.

This clonotype has ten or more counts. The V gene is TRBV7-2, the J gene TRBJ2-1; D tentatively reads TRBD1 or TRBD2 (5 bases each). CDR3 length: 18 amino acids. The V gene's germline CDR1 is SGHTA and CDR2 FQGNSA. Between the trimmed V and J ends, which lost 5 bases and 5 bases, there was a span of 25 bases. The CDR3 region is CASSPSGRAGRKNNEQFF. The DNA of the CDR3 is TGTGCCAGCAGCCCGAGCGGCAGGGCCGGAAGAAAAAACAATGAGCAGTTCTTC.

This clonotype was counted many times. The chain has TRBV20-1 and TRBJ1-5; D is unclear. Germline V CDR1 and CDR2: DFQATT, SNEGSKA (reference sequence). This CDR3 spans 17 amino acids. V lost 3 bases and J lost 0, with 18 bases in between. CDR3 sequence reads: CSASKGLLENSNQPQHF. The CDR3 region has the DNA TGCAGTGCTAGTAAGGGTCTCTTGGAGAATAGCAATCAGCCCCAGCATTTT.

This clonotype was detected many times. The rearrangement joins TRBV29-1 to TRBJ1-2, with 7 nucleotides matching TRBD1. CDR1 is SQVTM, CDR2 ANQGSEA, per germline. The CDR3 length is 15 residues. J gave up 5 bases and V 1 base, and 10 bases lay outside the gene matches. The DNA of the CDR3 is TGCAGCGTTGAAGGCCGAAGACAGGGATTGTATGGCTACACCTTC. This sequence encodes CSVEGRRQGLYGYTF.